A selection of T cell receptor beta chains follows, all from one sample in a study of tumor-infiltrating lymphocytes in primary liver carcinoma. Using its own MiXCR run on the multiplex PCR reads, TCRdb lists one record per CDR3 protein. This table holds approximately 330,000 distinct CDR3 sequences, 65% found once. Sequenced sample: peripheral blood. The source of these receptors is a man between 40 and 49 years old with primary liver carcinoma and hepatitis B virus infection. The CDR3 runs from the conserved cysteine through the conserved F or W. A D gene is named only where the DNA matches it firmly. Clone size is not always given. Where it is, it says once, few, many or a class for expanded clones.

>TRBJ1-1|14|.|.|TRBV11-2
TGTGCCAGCAGCTTAGACCCAGGGAGTACTGAAGCTTTCTTT
CASSLDPGSTEAFF
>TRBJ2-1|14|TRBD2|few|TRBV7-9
TGTGCCAGCAGCTCCCGGACTAGCGCGAATGAGCAGTTCTTC
CASSSRTSANEQFF
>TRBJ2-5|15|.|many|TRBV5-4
TGTGCCAGCAGCTCGGCGCGCGGGTTTCAAGAGACCCAGTACTTC
CASSSARGFQETQYF
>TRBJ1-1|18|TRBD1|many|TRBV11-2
TGTGCCACCGCGCCCGGGACAGGGACTACCCCGGGCGGCACTGAAGCTTTCTTT
CATAPGTGTTPGGTEAFF
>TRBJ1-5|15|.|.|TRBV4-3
TGCGCCAGCAGCCGCGTACTTGATGGCAATCAGTCCCAGCATTTT
CASSRVLDGNQSQHF
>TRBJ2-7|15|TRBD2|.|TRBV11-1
TGTGCCAGCAGCATAGGGACTAGCGGAAACAACGAGCAGTACTTC
CASSIGTSGNNEQYF
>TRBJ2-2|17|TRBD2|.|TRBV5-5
TGTGCCAGAAGCACCGGGACTAGCAGACCGAACACCGGGGAGCTTTTTTTT
CARSTGTSRPNTGELFF
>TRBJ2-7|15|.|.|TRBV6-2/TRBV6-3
TGTGCCAGCAGCTTCCGGGACGCCAGCTCCTACAAGCAGTACTTC
CASSFRDASSYKQYF
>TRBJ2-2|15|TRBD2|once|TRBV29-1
TGCGACGTTGGGACTAGCGCGGCGAACACCGGGGAGCAGTTTTTT
CDVGTSAANTGEQFF
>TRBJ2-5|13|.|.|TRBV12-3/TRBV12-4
TGTGCCAGTAGTTACCGGGATCAAGAGATCCAGTACTTC
CASSYRDQEIQYF
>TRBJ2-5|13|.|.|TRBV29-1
TGCAACGTCCATAGGAACAGCCAAGAGACCCAGTACTTC
CNVHRNSQETQYF
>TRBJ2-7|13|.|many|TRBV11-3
TGTGCCAGCAGCCCCCAGGGAAGCCACGAGCAGTACTTC
CASSPQGSHEQYF
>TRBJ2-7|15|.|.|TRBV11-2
TGTGCCGGTAGCTTATCCTCGGGGATTACCTACAAGCAGTACTTC
CAGSLSSGITYKQYF
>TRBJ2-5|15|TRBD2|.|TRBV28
TGTGCTAGCAATGAAAGGCGGGAGGTCATAGAGACCCAGTACTTC
CASNERREVIETQYF
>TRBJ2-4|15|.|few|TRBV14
TGTGCCAGCAGCCAAGGGCAGGGGCGCAGAAACATTCAGTACTTC
CASSQGQGRRNIQYF
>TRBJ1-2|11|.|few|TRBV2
TGTGCCAGCACCCGCCACTATGGCTACACCTTC
CASTRHYGYTF
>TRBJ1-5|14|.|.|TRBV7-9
TGTGCCAGCAGCTTAGAGGAGGGAAGACAGCCCCAGCATTTT
CASSLEEGRQPQHF
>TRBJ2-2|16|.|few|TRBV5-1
TGCGCCAGCAGCTTGAGAGGCCAGGGGAACACCGGGGAGCTGTTTTTT
CASSLRGQGNTGELFF
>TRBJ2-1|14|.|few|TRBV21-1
TGTGCCAGCAGCAAACTGGCGGGAGCCCATGAGCAGTTCTTC
CASSKLAGAHEQFF
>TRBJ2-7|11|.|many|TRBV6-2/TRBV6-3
TGTGCCAGCACGGGTTCTTACGAGCAGTACTTC
CASTGSYEQYF
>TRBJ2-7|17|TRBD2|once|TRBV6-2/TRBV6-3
TGTGCCAGCAGCTTCGCATGGGTAAGCGGGAGTTCCTACGAGCAGTACTTC
CASSFAWVSGSSYEQYF
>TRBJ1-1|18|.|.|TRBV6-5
TGTGCCAGCAGACGTGGCTTTCTGGGGGGGCGTAAGAACACTGAAGCTTTCTTT
CASRRGFLGGRKNTEAFF
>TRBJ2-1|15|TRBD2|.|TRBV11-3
TGTACCAGCAGCTTAGTAGCGGGAGGGCATAATGAGCAGTTCTTC
CTSSLVAGGHNEQFF
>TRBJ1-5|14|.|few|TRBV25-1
TGTGCCAGCAGTGAATGGGGGGGTAATCAGCCCCAGCATTTT
CASSEWGGNQPQHF
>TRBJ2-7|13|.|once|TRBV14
TGTGCCAGCAGCAAAACCCTAGCCGGCGAGCAGTACTTC
CASSKTLAGEQYF
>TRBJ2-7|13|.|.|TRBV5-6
TGTGCCAGCAGCTTGGCGGAGCAATACGAGCAGTACTTC
CASSLAEQYEQYF
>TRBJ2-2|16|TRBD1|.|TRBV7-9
TGTGCCAGCAGCTCACAACCGGGACAGGGTACCGGGGAGCTGTTTTTT
CASSSQPGQGTGELFF
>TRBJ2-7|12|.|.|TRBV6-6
TGTGCCAGAACTCAGGCGGGATACGAGCAGTACTTC
CARTQAGYEQYF
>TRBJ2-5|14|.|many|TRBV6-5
TGTGCCAGCAGTTACTCTGGGGTCCGGGAGACCCAGTACTTC
CASSYSGVRETQYF
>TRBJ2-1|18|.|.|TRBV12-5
TGTACTAGTGGTTTTTTCCTCCAGGACCGGCCCTCCTACAATGAGCAGTTCTTC
CTSGFFLQDRPSYNEQFF
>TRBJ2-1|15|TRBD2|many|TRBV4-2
TGTGCCAGCAGCCAGTCTAGCGGGAGGGCCGATGAGCAGTTCTTC
CASSQSSGRADEQFF
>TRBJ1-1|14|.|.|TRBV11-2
TGTGTCAGCAGCTTAGGGATCGAGAACACTGAAGCTTTCTTT
CVSSLGIENTEAFF
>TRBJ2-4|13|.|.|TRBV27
TGTGCCAGCAGTGAAAAGGGCCCAAACATTCAGTACTTC
CASSEKGPNIQYF
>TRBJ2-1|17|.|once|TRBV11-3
TGTGCCAGCAGCTTAGACCCTACTGAGGCGAGAGGGCGCGGGCAGTTCTTC
CASSLDPTEARGRGQFF